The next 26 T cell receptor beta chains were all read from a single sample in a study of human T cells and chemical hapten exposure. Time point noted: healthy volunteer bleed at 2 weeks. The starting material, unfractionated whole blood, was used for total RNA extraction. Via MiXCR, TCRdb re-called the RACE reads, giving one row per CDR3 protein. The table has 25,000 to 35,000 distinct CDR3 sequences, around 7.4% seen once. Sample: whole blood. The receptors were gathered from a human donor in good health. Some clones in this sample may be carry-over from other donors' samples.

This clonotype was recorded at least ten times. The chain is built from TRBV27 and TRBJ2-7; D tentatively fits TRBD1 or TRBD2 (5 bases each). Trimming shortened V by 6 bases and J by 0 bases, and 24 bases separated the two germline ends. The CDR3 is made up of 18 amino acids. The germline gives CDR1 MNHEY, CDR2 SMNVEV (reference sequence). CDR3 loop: CASSTLQARDGRSYEQYF. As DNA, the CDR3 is TGTGCCAGCAGCACACTCCAAGCCCGGGACGGCCGCTCCTACGAGCAGTACTTC.

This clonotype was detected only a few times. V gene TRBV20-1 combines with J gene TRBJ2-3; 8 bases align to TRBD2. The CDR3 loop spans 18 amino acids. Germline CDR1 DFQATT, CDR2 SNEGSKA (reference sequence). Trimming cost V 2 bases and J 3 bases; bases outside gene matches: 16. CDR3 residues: CSARHPWGSGSGTDTQYF. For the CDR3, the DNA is TGCAGTGCTAGACACCCTTGGGGGAGCGGGAGTGGAACAGATACGCAGTATTTT.

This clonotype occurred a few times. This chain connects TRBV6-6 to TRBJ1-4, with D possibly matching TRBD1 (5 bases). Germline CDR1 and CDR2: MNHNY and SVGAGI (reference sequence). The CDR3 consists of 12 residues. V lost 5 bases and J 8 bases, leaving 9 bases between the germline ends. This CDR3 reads CASSGGREKLFF. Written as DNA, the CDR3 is TGTGCCAGCAGTGGGGGTCGGGAAAAACTGTTTTTT.

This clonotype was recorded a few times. The CDR3: CASSLDDRVMWDEQFF. CDR3 DNA: TGCGCCAGCAGCTTGGACGACAGGGTAATGTGGGATGAGCAGTTCTTC. This rearrangement joins TRBV5-1 to TRBJ2-1, with 7 bases fitting TRBD1. The CDR3 sequence is 16 residues long. The germline CDR1 and CDR2 sequences are SGHRS and YFSETQ. Unmatched junction bases numbered 11, after V lost 0 bases and J lost 8 bases.

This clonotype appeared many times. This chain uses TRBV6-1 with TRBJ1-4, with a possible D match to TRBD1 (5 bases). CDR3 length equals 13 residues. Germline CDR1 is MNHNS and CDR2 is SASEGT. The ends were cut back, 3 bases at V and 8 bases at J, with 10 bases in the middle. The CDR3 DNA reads TGTGCCAGCAGTGAGTCAGGGCACGAAAAACTGTTTTTT. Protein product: CASSESGHEKLFF.

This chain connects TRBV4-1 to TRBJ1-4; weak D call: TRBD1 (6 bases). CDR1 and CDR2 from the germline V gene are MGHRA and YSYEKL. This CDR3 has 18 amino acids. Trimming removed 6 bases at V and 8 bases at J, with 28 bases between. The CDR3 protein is CASRPGRGALYSAEKLFF. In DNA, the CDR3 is TGCGCCAGCAGGCCAGGCAGGGGCGCTCTTTATTCAGCGGAAAAACTGTTTTTT.

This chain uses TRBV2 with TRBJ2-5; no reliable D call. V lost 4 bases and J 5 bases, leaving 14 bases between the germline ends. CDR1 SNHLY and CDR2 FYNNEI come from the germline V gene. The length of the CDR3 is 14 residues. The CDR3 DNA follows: TGTGCCAGCAGTGCGAGTCCTTTGTGGGAGACCCAGTACTTC. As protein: CASSASPLWETQYF.

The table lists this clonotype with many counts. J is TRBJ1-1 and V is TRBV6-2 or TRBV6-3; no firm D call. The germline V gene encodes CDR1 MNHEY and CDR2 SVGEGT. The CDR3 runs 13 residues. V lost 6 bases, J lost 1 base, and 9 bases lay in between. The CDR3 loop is CASSPEANTEAFF. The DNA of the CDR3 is TGTGCCAGCAGCCCGGAGGCGAACACTGAAGCTTTCTTT.

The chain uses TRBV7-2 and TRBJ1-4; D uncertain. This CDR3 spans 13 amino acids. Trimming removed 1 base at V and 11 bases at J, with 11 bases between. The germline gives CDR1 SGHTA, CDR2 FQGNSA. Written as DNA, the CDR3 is TGTGCCAGCAGCTTAGAGGATGGAGGGAAACTGTTTTTT. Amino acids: CASSLEDGGKLFF.

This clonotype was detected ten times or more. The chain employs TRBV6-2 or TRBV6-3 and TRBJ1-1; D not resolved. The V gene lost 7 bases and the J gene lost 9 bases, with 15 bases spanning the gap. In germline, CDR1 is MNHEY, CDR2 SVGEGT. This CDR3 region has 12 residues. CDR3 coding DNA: TGTGCCAGCACCACACCCGGGCTCAAAGCTTTCTTT. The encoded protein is CASTTPGLKAFF.

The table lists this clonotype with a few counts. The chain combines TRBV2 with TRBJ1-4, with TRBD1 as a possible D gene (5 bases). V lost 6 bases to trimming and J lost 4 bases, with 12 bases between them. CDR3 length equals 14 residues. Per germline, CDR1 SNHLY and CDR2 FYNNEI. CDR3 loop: CASSPGVRNEKLFF. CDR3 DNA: TGTGCCAGCAGCCCGGGGGTACGTAATGAAAAACTGTTTTTT. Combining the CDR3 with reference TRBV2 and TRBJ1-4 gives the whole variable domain EPEVTQTPSHQVTQMGQEVILRCVPISNHLYFYWYRQILGQKVEFLVSFYNNEISEKSEIFDDQFSVERPDGSNFTLKIRSTKLEDSAMYFCASSPGVRNEKLFFGSGTQLSVL.

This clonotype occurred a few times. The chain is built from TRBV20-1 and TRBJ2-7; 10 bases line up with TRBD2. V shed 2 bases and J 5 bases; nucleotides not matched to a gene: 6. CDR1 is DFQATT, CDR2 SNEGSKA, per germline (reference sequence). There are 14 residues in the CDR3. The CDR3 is CSARQRTSGDEQYF. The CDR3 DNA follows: TGCAGTGCTAGACAAAGGACTAGCGGTGACGAGCAGTACTTC.

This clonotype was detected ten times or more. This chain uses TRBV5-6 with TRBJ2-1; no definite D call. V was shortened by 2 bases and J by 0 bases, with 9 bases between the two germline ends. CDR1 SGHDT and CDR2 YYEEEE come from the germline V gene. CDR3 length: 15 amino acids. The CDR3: CASSFYRSSYNEQFF. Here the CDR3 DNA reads TGTGCCAGCAGCTTTTACCGGAGCTCCTACAATGAGCAGTTCTTC.

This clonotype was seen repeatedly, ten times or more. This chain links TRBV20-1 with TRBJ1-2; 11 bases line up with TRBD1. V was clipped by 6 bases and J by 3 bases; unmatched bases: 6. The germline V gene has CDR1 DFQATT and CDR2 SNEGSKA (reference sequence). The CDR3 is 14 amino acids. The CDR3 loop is CSADGTGGDYGYTF. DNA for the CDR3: TGCAGTGCCGACGGGACAGGGGGGGACTATGGCTACACCTTC.

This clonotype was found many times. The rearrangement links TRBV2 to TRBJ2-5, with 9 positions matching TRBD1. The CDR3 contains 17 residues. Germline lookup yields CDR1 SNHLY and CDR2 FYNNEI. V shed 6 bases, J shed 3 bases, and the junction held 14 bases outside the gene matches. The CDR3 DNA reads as TGTGCCAGCAGACCCTTAATCTCACAGGGGGCTAAAGAGACCCAGTACTTC. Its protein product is CASRPLISQGAKETQYF.

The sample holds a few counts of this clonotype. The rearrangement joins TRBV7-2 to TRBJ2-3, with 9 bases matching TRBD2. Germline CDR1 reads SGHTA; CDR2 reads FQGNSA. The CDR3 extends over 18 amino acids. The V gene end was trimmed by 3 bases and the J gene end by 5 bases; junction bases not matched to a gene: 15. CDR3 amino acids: CASSFSLAGRMVGDTQYF. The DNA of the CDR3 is TGTGCCAGCAGCTTTAGTCTAGCGGGAAGGATGGTGGGAGATACGCAGTATTTT.

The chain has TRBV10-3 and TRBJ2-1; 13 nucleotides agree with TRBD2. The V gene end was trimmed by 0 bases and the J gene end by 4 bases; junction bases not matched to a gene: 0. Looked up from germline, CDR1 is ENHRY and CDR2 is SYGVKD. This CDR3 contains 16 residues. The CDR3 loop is CAISESTSGGYNEQFF. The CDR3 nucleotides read TGTGCCATCAGTGAGTCGACTAGCGGGGGGTACAATGAGCAGTTCTTC.

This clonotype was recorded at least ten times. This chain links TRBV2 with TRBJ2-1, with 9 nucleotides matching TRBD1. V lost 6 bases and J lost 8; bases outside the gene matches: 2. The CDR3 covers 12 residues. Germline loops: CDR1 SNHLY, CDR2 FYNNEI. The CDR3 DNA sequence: TGTGCCAGCAGGGACAGGGGCGATGAGCAGTTCTTC. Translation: CASRDRGDEQFF. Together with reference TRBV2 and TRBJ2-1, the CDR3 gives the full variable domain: EPEVTQTPSHQVTQMGQEVILRCVPISNHLYFYWYRQILGQKVEFLVSFYNNEISEKSEIFDDQFSVERPDGSNFTLKIRSTKLEDSAMYFCASRDRGDEQFFGPGTRLTVL.

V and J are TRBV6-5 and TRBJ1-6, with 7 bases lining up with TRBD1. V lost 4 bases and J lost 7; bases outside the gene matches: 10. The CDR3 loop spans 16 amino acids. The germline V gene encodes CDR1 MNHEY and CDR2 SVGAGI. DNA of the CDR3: TGTGCCAGCAGTTCCTCGGGACAGAGCCCCAATTCACCCCTCCACTTT. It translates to CASSSSGQSPNSPLHF.

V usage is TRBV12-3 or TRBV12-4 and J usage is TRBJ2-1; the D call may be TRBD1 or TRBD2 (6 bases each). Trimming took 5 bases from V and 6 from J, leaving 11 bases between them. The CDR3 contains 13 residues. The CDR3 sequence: CASSPGDSNEQFF. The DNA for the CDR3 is TGTGCCAGCAGTCCAGGGGACTCCAATGAGCAGTTCTTC.

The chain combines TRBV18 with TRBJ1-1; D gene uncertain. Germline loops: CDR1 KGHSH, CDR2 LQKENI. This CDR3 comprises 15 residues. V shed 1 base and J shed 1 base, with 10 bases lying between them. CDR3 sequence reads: CASSPRQWENTEAFF. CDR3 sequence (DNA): TGTGCCAGCTCACCACGGCAGTGGGAGAACACTGAAGCTTTCTTT.

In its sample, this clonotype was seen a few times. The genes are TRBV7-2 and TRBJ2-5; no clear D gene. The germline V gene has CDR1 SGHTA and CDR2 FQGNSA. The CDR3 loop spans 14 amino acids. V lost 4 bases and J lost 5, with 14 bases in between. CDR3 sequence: CASSSGPSRETQYF. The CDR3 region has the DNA TGTGCCAGCAGCTCCGGACCCTCGCGGGAGACCCAGTACTTC.

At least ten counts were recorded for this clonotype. The DNA for the CDR3 is TGTGCCAGCAGATTCCGGGACAGGGATCAGCCCCAGCATTTT. Translated, it gives CASRFRDRDQPQHF. The chain has TRBV9 and TRBJ1-5; 9 nucleotides match TRBD1. Germline lookup yields CDR1 SGDLS and CDR2 YYNGEE. The CDR3 runs 14 residues. V was clipped by 5 bases and J by 5 bases; unmatched bases: 5.

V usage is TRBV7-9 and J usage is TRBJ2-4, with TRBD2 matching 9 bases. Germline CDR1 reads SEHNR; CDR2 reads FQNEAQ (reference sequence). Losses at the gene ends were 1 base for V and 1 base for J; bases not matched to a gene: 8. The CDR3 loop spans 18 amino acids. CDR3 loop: CASSLGSGLAKAKNIQYF. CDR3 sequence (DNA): TGTGCCAGCAGCTTAGGGTCCGGACTAGCGAAGGCCAAAAACATTCAGTACTTC.

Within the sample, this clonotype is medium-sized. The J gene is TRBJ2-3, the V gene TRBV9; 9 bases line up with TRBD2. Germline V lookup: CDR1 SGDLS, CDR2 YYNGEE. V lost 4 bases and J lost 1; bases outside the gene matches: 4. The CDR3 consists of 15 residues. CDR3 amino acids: CASSQTSGRTDTQYF. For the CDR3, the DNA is TGTGCCAGCAGCCAGACTAGCGGACGCACAGATACGCAGTATTTT.

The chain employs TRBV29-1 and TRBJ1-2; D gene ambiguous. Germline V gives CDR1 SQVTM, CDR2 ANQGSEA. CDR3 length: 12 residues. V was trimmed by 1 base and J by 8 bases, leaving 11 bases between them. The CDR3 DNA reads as TGCAGCGTTGAAGCATCCGGAGAAGGCTACACCTTC. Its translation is CSVEASGEGYTF.